The clone carrying this TCR beta chain was seen only a few times. The target antigen is unknown. For TCR, cDNA came from 5'RACE template switching, which added a universal primer site and UMIs. TCRdb independently ran MiXCR on the 5' RACE reads; one entry per CDR3 protein. The sample holds more than 250,000 distinct CDR3 sequences, around 7.3% seen once. This entry is derived from a study of T cells after yellow fever vaccination. Study findings and constraints: Clones that expanded after primary vaccination mostly reappeared after the booster (96% CD4, about 91% CD8).

Trimming left V 0 bases short and J 4 bases short, with 10 bases between. The germline gives CDR1 LGHDT, CDR2 YNNKEL (reference sequence). The CDR3 contains 15 residues. The chain links TRBV3-1 to TRBJ2-1; D unresolved. This clonotype was obtained from a young man who received the YFV17D yellow fever vaccine. The sample was PBMCs, taken roughly 45 days after the first yellow fever vaccination. This CDR3 is CASSQDPPPYNEQFF. CDR3 sequence (DNA): TGTGCCAGCAGCCAAGATCCTCCCCCTTACAATGAGCAGTTCTTC.